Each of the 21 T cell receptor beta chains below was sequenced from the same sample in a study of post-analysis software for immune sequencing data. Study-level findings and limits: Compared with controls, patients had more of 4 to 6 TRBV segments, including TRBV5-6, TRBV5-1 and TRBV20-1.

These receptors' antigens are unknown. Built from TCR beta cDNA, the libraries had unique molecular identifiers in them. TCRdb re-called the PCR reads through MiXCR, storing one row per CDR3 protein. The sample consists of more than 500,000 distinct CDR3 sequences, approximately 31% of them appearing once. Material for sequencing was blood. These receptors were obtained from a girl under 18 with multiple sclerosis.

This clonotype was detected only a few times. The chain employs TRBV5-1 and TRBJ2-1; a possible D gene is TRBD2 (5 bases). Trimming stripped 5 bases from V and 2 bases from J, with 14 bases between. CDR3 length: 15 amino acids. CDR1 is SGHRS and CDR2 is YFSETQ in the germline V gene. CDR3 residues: CASSLDFVPYNEQFF. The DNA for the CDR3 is TGCGCCAGCAGTCTGGACTTTGTACCCTACAATGAGCAGTTCTTC.

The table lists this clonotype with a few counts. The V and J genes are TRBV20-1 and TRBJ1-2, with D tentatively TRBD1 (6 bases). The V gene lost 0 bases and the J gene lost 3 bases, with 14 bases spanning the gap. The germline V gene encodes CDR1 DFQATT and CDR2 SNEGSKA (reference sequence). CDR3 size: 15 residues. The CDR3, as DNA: TGCAGTGCTAGAGACACAAAGACAGGTGACTATGGCTACACCTTC. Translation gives CSARDTKTGDYGYTF.

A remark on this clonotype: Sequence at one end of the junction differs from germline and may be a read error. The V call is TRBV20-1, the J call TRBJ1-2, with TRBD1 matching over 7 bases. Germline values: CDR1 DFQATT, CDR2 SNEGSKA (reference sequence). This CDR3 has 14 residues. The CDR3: CSAPGTARDYGHTF. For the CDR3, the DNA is TGCAGTGCGCCCGGGACAGCAAGGGACTATGGCCACACCTTC.

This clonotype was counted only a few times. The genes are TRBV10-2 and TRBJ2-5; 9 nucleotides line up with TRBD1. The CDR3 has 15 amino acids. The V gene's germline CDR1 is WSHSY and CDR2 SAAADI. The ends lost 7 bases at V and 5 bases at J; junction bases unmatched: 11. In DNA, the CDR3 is TGCGCCAGCACCGATACAGGGGGCCTATGGGAGACCCAGTACTTC. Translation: CASTDTGGLWETQYF.

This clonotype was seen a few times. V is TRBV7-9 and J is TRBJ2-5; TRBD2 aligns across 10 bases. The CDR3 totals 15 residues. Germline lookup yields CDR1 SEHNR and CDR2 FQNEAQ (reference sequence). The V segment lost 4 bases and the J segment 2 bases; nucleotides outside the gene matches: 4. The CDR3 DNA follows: TGTGCCAGCAGCTCGACTAGCGGGTTTCAAGAGACCCAGTACTTC. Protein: CASSSTSGFQETQYF.

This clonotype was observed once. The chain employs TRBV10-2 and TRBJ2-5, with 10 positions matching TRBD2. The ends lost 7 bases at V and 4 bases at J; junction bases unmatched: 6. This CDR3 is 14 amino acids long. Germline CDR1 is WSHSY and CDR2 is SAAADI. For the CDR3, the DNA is TGCGCCAGCACCCTAGCGGGGGCTGGAGAGACCCAGTACTTC. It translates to CASTLAGAGETQYF.

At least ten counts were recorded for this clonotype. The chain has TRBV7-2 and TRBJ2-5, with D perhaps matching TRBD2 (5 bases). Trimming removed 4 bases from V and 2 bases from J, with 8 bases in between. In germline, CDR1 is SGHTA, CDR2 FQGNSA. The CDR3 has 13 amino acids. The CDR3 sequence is CASSSGVQETQYF. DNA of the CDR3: TGTGCCAGCAGCTCCGGGGTGCAAGAGACCCAGTACTTC.

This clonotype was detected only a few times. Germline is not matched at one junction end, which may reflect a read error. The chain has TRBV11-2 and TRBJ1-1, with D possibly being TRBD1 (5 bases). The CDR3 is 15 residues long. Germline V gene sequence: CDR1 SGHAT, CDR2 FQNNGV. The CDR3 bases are TGTGCCAGCACCTTAGGGGTTGCGCAAAACACTGAAGCTTTCTTT. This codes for CASTLGVAQNTEAFF.

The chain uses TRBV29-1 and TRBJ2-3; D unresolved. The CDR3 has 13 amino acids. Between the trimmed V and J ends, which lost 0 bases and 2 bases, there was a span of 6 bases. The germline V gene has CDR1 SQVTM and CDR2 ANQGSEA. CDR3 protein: CSVEEHATDTQYF. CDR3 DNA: TGCAGCGTTGAAGAACACGCCACAGATACGCAGTATTTT.

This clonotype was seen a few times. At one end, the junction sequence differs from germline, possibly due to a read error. CDR3 region: CAVRRTDYGYTF. The CDR3, as DNA: TGTGCCGTCAGGAGGACAGACTATGGCTACACCTTC. This chain connects TRBV10-3 to TRBJ1-2, with a weak D call TRBD1 (6 bases). Germline CDR1 ENHRY, CDR2 SYGVKD. CDR3 length: 12 residues.

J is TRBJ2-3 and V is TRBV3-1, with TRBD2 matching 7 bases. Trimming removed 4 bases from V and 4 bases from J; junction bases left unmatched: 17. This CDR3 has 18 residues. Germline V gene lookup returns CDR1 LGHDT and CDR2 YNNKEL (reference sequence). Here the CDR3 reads CASSLFPSGLSTADTQYF. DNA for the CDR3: TGTGCCAGCAGCCTATTCCCCTCGGGACTATCGACCGCAGATACGCAGTATTTT.

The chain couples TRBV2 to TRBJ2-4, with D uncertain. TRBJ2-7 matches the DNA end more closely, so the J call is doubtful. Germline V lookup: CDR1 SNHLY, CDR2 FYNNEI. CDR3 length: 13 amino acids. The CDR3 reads CASSEDSWNEQYF. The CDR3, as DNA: TGTGCCAGCAGTGAAGACAGTTGGAACGAGCAGTACTTC.

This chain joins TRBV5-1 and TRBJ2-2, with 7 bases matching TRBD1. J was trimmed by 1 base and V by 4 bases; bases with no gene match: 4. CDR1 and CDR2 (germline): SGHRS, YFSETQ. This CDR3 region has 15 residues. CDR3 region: CASSHRTGNTGELFF. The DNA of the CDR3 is TGCGCCAGCAGCCATCGGACAGGGAACACCGGGGAGCTGTTTTTT. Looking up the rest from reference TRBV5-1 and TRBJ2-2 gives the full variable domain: KAGVTQTPRYLIKTRGQQVTLSCSPISGHRSVSWYQQTPGQGLQFLFEYFSETQRNKGNFPGRFSGRQFSNSRSEMNVSTLELGDSALYLCASSHRTGNTGELFFGEGSRLTVL.

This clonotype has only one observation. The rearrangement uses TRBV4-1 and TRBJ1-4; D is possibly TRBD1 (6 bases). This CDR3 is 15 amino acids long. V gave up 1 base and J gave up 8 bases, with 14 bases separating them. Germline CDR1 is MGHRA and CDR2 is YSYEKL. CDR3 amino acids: CASSQVQGFSEKLFF. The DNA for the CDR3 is TGCGCCAGCAGCCAAGTCCAGGGGTTTTCGGAAAAACTGTTTTTT.

The CDR3 DNA sequence: TGCAGCGTTGCCACAGTCTCTAGCACAGATACGCAGTATTTT. The encoded protein is CSVATVSSTDTQYF. The chain has TRBV29-1 and TRBJ2-3; D uncertain. This CDR3 has 14 residues. With 4 bases removed from V and 0 bases from J, the gap between germline ends came to 11 bases. CDR1 and CDR2 (germline): SQVTM, ANQGSEA.

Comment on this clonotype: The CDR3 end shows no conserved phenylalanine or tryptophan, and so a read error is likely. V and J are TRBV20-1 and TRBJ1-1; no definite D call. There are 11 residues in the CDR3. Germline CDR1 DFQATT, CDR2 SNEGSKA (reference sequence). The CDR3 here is CLTPQNTEAFV. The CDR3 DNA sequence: TGCCTTACTCCCCAGAACACTGAAGCTTTCGTT.

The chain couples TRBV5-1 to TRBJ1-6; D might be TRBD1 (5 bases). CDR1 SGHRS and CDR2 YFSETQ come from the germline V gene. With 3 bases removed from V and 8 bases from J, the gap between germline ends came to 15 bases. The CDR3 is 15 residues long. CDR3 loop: CASSSTEGRHSPLHF. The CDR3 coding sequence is TGCGCCAGCAGCTCCACTGAGGGGAGGCATTCACCCCTCCACTTT.

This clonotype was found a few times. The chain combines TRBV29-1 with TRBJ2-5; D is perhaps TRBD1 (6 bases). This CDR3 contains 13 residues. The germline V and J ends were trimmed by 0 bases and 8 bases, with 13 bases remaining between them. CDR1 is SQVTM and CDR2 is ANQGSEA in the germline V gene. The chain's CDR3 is CSVEDHRVETQYF. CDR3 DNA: TGCAGCGTTGAAGATCACAGGGTTGAAACCCAGTACTTC.

The CDR3 bases are TGTGCCAGCAGCTTAGATCCCCGGGAGCAGTTCTTC. Encoded protein: CASSLDPREQFF. V gene TRBV11-3 combines with J gene TRBJ2-1; no clear D. Trimming took off 0 bases at V and 10 bases at J, with 7 bases between the two ends. The germline V gene has CDR1 SGHNT and CDR2 YENEEA. CDR3 length: 12 residues. The variable domain in full, completed from reference TRBV11-3 and TRBJ2-1, reads EAGVVQSPRYKIIEKKQPVAFWCNPISGHNTLYWYLQNLGQGPELLIRYENEEAVDDSQLPKDRFSAERLKGVDSTLKIQPAELGDSAVYLCASSLDPREQFFGPGTRLTVL.

The CDR3 coding sequence is TGTGCCAGCAGCCTAAAGCGGGGGGTGAGAGATACGCAGTATTTT. It yields the protein CASSLKRGVRDTQYF. The chain couples TRBV14 to TRBJ2-3, with TRBD2 identical over 9 bases. The CDR3 is 15 amino acids. V shed 4 bases and J 5 bases; nucleotides not matched to a gene: 7. Germline CDR1 reads SGHDN; CDR2 reads FVKESK.

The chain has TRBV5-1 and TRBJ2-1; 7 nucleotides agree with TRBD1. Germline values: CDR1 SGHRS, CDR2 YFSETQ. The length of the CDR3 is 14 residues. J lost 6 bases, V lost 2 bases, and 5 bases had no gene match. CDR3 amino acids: CASSFGDSVNEQFF. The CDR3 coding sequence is TGCGCCAGCAGCTTCGGGGACAGCGTCAATGAGCAGTTCTTC. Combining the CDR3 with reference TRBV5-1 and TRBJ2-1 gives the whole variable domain KAGVTQTPRYLIKTRGQQVTLSCSPISGHRSVSWYQQTPGQGLQFLFEYFSETQRNKGNFPGRFSGRQFSNSRSEMNVSTLELGDSALYLCASSFGDSVNEQFFGPGTRLTVL.